This T cell receptor beta chain was retrieved from a study of blood T cell repertoires in COVID-19. This table comes from immunoSEQ multiplex PCR, and its TCRdb copy is limited to in-frame clones, with some not included. The sample holds fewer than 500,000 clones, more than 75% seen once. There are 12 residues in the CDR3. V was shortened by 4 bases and J by 6 bases, with 11 bases between the two germline ends. Germline-derived CDR1 and CDR2 are SGHRS and YFSETQ. The sample was PBMCs or T cells enriched from blood (not recorded which). The genes are TRBV5-1 and TRBJ2-7, with a possible D match to TRBD1 (6 bases). This clonotype originated in a woman in her thirties with acute COVID-19. CDR3 loop: CASSDTGREQYF. The CDR3 region has the DNA TGCGCCAGCAGCGATACAGGGCGCGAGCAGTACTTC.